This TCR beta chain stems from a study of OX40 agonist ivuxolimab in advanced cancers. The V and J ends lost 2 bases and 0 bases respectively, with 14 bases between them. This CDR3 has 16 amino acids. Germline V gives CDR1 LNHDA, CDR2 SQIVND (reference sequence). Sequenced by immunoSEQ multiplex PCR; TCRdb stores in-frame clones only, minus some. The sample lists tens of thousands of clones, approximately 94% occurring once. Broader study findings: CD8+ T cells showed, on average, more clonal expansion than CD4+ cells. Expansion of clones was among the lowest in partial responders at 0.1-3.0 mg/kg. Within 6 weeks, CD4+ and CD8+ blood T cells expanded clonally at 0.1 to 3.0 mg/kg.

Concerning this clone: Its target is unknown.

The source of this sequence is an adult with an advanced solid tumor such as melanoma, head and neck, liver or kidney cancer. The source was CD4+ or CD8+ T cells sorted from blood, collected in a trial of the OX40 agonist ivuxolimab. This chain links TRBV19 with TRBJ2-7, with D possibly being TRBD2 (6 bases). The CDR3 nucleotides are TGTGCCAGTAGTATAAAAGGGGCGGGAACCTCCTACGAGCAGTACTTC. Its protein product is CASSIKGAGTSYEQYF. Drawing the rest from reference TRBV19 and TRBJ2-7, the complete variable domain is DGGITQSPKYLFRKEGQNVTLSCEQNLNHDAMYWYRQDPGQGLRLIYYSQIVNDFQKGDIAEGYSVSREKKESFPLTVTSAQKNPTAFYLCASSIKGAGTSYEQYFGPGTRLTVT.